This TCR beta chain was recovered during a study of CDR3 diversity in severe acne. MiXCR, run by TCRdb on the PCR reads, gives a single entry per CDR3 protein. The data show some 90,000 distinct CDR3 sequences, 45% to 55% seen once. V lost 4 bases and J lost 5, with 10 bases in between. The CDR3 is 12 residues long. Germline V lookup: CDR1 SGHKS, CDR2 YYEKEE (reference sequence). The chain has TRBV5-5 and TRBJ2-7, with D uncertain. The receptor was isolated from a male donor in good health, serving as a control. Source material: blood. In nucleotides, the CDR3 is TGTGCCAGCAGCGTAGGGCTAAACGAGCAGTACTTC. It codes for CASSVGLNEQYF.